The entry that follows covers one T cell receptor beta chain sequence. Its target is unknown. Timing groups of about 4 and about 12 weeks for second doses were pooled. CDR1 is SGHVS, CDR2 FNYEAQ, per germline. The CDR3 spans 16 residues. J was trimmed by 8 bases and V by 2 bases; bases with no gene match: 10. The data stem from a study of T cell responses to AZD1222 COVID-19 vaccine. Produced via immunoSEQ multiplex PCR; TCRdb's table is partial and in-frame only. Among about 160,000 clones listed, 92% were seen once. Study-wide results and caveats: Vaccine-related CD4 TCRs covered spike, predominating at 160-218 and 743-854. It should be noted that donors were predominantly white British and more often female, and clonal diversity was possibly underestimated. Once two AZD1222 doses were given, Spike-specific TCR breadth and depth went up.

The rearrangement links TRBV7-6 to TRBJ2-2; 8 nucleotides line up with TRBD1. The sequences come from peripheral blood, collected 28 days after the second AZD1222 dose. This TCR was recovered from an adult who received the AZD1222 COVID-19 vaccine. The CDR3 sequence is CASSLLRDRGSGELFF. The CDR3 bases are TGTGCCAGCAGCTTACTTAGAGACAGGGGTTCGGGGGAGCTGTTTTTT. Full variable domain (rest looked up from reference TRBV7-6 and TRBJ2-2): GAGVSQSPRYKVTKRGQDVALRCDPISGHVSLYWYRQALGQGPEFLTYFNYEAQQDKSGLPNDRFSAERPEGSISTLTIQRTEQRDSAMYRCASSLLRDRGSGELFFGEGSRLTVL.